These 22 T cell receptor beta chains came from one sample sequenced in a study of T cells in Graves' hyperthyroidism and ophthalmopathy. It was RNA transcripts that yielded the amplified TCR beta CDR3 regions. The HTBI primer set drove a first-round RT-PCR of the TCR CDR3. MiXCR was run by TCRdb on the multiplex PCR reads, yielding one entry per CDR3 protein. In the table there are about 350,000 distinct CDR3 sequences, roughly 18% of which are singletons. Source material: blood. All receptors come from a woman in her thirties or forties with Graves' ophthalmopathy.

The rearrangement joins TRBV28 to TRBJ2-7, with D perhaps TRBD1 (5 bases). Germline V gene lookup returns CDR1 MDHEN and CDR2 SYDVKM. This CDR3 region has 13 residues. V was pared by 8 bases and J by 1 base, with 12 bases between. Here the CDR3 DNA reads TGTGCCAGCCTCAGCCAGGGATCCTACGAGCAGTACTTC. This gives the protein CASLSQGSYEQYF.

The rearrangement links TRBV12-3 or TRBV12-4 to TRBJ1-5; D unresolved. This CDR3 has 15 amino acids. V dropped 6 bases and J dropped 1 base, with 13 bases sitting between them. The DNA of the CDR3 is TGTGCCAGCAGCCCCGCCGGACGAAGCAATCAGCCCCAGCATTTT. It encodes CASSPAGRSNQPQHF.

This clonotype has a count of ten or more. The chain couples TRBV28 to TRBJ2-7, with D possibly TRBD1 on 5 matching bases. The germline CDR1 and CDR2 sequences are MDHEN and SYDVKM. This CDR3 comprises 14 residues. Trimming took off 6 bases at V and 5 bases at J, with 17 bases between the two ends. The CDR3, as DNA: TGTGCCAGCAGGAACAGGTGGGGTGGCGACGAGCAGTACTTC. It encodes CASRNRWGGDEQYF.

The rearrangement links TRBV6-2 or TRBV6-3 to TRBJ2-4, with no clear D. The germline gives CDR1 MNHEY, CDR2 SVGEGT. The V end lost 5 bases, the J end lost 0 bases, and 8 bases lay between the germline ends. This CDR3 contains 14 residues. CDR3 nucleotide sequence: TGTGCCAGCAGTCTAAGGGAAGCCAAAAACATTCAGTACTTC. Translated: CASSLREAKNIQYF.

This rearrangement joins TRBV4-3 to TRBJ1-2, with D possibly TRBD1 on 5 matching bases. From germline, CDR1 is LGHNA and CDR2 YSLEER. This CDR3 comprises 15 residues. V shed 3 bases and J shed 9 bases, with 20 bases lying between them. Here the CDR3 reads CASSHPGTDLSSYTF. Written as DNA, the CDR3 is TGCGCCAGCAGCCATCCCGGGACCGACCTATCTAGCTACACCTTC.

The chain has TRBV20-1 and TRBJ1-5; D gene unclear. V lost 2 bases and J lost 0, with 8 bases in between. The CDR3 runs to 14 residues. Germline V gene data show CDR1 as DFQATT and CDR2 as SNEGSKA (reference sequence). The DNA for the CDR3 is TGCAGTGCTAGATCAGGAATTAGCAATCAGCCCCAGCATTTT. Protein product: CSARSGISNQPQHF.

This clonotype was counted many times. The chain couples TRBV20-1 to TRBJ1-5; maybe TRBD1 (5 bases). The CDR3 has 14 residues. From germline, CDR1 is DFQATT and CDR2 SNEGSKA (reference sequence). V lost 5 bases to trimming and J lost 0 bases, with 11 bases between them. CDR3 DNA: TGCAGTGCTCGGGACGGAAATAGCAATCAGCCCCAGCATTTT. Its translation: CSARDGNSNQPQHF.

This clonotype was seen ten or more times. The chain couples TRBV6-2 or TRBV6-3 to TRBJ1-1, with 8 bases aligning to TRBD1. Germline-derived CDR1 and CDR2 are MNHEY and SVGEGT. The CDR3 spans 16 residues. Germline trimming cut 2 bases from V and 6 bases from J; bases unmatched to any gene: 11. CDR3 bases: TGTGCCAGCAGTTACACCCGGACAGGGACAAACCCTGAAGCTTTCTTT. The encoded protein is CASSYTRTGTNPEAFF.

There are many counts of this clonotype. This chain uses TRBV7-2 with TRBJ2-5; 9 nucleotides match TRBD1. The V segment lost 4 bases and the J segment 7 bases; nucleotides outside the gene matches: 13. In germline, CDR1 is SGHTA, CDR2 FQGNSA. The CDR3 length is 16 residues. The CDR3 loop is CASSSTTGTGTGTQYF. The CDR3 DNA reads TGTGCCAGCAGCTCGACCACCGGGACAGGGACGGGGACCCAGTACTTC.

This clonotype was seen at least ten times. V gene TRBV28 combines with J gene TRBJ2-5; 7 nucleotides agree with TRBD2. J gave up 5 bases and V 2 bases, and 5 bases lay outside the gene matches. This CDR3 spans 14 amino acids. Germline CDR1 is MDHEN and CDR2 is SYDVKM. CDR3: CASSLGLAAETQYF. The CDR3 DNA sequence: TGTGCCAGCAGTTTAGGGCTAGCGGCGGAGACCCAGTACTTC. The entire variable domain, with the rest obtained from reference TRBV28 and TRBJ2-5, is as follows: DVKVTQSSRYLVKRTGEKVFLECVQDMDHENMFWYRQDPGLGLRLIYFSYDVKMKEKGDIPEGYSVSREKKERFSLILESASTNQTSMYLCASSLGLAAETQYFGPGTRLLVL.

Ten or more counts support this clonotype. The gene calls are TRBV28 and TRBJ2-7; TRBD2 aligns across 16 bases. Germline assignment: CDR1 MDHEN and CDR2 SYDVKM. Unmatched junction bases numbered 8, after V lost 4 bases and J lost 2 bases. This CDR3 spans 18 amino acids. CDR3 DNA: TGTGCCAGCAGTTCTCGTCCCGGGACTAGCGGGAGGGCCTACGAGCAGTACTTC. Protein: CASSSRPGTSGRAYEQYF.

CDR3: CASSLSSVEQYF. DNA of the CDR3: TGTGCCAGCAGTTTATCATCCGTCGAGCAGTACTTC. The chain combines TRBV6-2 or TRBV6-3 with TRBJ2-7; D is uncertain. The V end lost 4 bases, the J end lost 6 bases, and 10 bases lay between the germline ends. The CDR3 is made up of 12 amino acids. The germline gives CDR1 MNHEY, CDR2 SVGEGT.

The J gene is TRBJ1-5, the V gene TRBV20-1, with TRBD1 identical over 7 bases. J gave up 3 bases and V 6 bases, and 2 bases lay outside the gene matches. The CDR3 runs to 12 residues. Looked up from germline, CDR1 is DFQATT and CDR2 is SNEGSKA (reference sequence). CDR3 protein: CSAGTVNQPQHF. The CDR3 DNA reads TGCAGTGCAGGGACAGTCAATCAGCCCCAGCATTTT.

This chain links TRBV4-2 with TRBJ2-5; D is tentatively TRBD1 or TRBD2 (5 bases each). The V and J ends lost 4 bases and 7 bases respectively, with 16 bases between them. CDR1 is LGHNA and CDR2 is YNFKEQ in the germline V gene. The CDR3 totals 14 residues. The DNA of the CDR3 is TGTGCCAGCAGCCTACAGGAATCTGAGGGGACCCAGTACTTC. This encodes CASSLQESEGTQYF.

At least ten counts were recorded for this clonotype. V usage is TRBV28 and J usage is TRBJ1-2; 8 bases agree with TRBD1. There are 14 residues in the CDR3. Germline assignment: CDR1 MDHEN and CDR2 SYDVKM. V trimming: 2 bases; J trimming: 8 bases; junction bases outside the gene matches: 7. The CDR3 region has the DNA TGTGCCAGCAGTTTAGCAGGGGGCTTCTTCGGCTACACCTTC. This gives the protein CASSLAGGFFGYTF.

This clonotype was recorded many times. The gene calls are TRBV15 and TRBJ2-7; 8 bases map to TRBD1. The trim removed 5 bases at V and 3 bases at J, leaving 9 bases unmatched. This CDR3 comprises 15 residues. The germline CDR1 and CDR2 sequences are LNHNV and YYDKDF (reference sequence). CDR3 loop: CATSYRTGKDYEQYF. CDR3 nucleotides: TGTGCCACCAGCTACCGGACAGGGAAGGACTACGAGCAGTACTTC.

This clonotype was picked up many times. CDR3: CASSLEKRGTGELFF. The CDR3 DNA reads as TGTGCCAGCAGCTTAGAAAAGCGGGGGACCGGGGAGCTGTTTTTT. The V call is TRBV7-2, the J call TRBJ2-2, with 8 bases identical to TRBD2. This CDR3 is built from 15 residues. V was pared by 1 base and J by 5 bases, with 3 bases of the junction left unmatched. Germline V lookup: CDR1 SGHTA, CDR2 FQGNSA.

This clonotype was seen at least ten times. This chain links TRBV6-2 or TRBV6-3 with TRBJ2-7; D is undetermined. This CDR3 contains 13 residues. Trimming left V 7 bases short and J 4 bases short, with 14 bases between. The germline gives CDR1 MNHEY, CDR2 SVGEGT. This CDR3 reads CASTEPQPYEQYF. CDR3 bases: TGTGCCAGCACAGAACCACAGCCTTACGAGCAGTACTTC.

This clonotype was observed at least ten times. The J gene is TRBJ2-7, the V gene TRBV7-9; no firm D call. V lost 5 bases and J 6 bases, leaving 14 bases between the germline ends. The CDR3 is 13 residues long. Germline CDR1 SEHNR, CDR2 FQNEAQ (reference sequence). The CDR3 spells CASSMQLIAEQYF. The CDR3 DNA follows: TGTGCCAGCAGCATGCAACTGATAGCCGAGCAGTACTTC.

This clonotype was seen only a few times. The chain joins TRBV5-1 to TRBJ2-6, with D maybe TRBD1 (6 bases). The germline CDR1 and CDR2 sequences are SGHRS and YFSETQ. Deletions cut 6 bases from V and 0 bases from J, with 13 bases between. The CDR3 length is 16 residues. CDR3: CASTTRQASGANVLTF. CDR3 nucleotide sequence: TGCGCCAGCACCACCCGACAGGCCTCTGGGGCCAACGTCCTGACTTTC.

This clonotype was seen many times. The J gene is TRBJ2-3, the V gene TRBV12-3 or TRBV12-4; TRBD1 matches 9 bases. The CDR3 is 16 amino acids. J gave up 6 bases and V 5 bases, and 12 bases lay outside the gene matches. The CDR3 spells CASSPWTGAVSDTQYF. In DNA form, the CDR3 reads TGTGCCAGCAGTCCCTGGACAGGGGCCGTTTCTGATACGCAGTATTTT.

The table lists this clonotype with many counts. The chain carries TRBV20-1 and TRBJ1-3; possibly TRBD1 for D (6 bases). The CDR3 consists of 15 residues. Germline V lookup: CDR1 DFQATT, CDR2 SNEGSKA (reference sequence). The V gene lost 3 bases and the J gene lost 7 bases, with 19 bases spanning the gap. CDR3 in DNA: TGCAGTGCTAGTTGGTCTAGGGGGGGAATGAACACCATATATTTT. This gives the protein CSASWSRGGMNTIYF.